This T cell receptor beta chain appears in the sequencing data of a study of T-cell reconstitution after alpha-beta-depleted transplantation in children. This clonotype was observed a handful of times. The germline V and J ends were trimmed by 0 bases and 5 bases, with 12 bases remaining between them. This CDR3 contains 15 residues. CDR1 is SGHRS, CDR2 YFSETQ, per germline. Unique molecular identifiers tagged the TCRbeta library. From the PCR reads, TCRdb called clonotypes with MiXCR, one entry per CDR3 protein. The sample lists about 640,000 distinct CDR3 sequences, roughly 15% occurring once. The source is a human donor who donated a stem cell graft to a child with acute myeloid leukemia. The specimen was PBMCs from the stem cell graft donor, collected from the stem cell graft. The J gene is TRBJ1-5, the V gene TRBV5-1; D uncertain. The CDR3 protein is CASSLAGGRDQPQHF. The CDR3 DNA is TGCGCCAGCAGCTTGGCCGGAGGTCGGGATCAGCCCCAGCATTTT.